The clone carrying this TCR beta chain was found a few times. The antigen is undetermined. With a much larger clone just one base away, this may be a read error. The germline and genes are mouse ones. Read sequence stops 4 residues before the CDR3 end, and the germline J gene provides the missing end. Markers including CD4, CD8alpha, NKG2D and NKG2ACE guided sorting of pooled cutaneous lymph node cells. Extraction of RNA preceded its reverse transcription into cDNA, which served as the sequencing template. The table came from immunoSEQ multiplex PCR; TCRdb's copy has only in-frame clones and leaves some out. The sample was found to contain approximately 300,000 clones, and every one recurs. This record belongs to a study of CD8+ T cells in alopecia areata. With 4 bases clipped from V and 2 bases from J, the junction kept 0 bases outside the gene matches. The CDR3 consists of 13 residues. Germline V gene data show CDR1 as FNHDT and CDR2 as SITEND (reference sequence).

Study results and caveats: Compared with normal scalp, lesional scalp had higher clonality and more expanded CD8+ clones.

The clonotype was recovered from a C3H/HeJ mouse with alopecia areata. The strain's MHC: H2-k. This sequence joins TRBV19 and TRBJ2-5; the match to TRBD1 covers 8 bases. The source material was CD4+ T cells sorted from a lymph node. Partial CDR3 DNA: TGTGCCAGCAGTGACAGGGGCCAAGAC. As protein: CASSDRGQD. The entire CDR3 sequence reads CASSDRGQDTQYF. The full variable domain, rest sourced from reference TRBV19 and TRBJ2-5, is GGIITQTPKFLIGQEGQKLTLKCQQNFNHDTMYWYRQDSGKGLRLIYYSITENDLQKGDLSEGYDASREKKSSFSLTVTSAQKNEMAVFLCASSDRGQDTQYFGPGTRLLVL.